This entry lists 5 T cell receptor beta chains sequenced from one sample in a study of blood T cell repertoires in COVID-19. TCRdb's table, derived via immunoSEQ multiplex PCR, lists solely in-frame clones and lacks some. The table records 85,000 to 130,000 clones, approximately 90% of them present only once. The source material was peripheral blood. The receptors here all came from a man in his sixties with acute or convalescent COVID-19.

The J gene is TRBJ2-1, the V gene TRBV25-1, with TRBD2 as a possible D gene (6 bases). With 0 bases removed from V and 5 bases from J, the gap between germline ends came to 17 bases. The CDR3 contains 17 residues. Germline CDR1 reads MGHDK; CDR2 reads SYGVNS. CDR3 region: CASSEYRGGGANNEQFF. The CDR3 region has the DNA TGTGCCAGCAGTGAATATCGGGGAGGTGGGGCAAACAATGAGCAGTTCTTC.

The rearrangement links TRBV7-2 to TRBJ1-5; possible D gene TRBD1, 5 bases. Germline assignment: CDR1 SGHTA and CDR2 FQGNSA. Trimming pared 2 bases from V and 5 bases from J, leaving 13 bases between. The CDR3 extends over 15 amino acids. CDR3: CASSLPPRGYQPQHF. The CDR3 DNA reads as TGTGCCAGCAGCTTACCCCCGCGGGGGTATCAGCCCCAGCATTTT.

V usage is TRBV19 and J usage is TRBJ1-1; 7 positions match TRBD1. After removal of 9 bases from V and 0 bases from J, the junction contained 4 bases not matched to a gene. In germline, CDR1 is LNHDA, CDR2 SQIVND (reference sequence). This CDR3 region has 13 residues. The chain's CDR3 is CASLQGMNTEAFF. CDR3 DNA: TGTGCCAGCCTACAGGGGATGAACACTGAAGCTTTCTTT. The full variable domain, its missing parts supplied by reference TRBV19 and TRBJ1-1, is DGGITQSPKYLFRKEGQNVTLSCEQNLNHDAMYWYRQDPGQGLRLIYYSQIVNDFQKGDIAEGYSVSREKKESFPLTVTSAQKNPTAFYLCASLQGMNTEAFFGQGTRLTVV.

J is TRBJ1-3 and V is TRBV28; D is possibly TRBD1 (6 bases). Trimming cost V 5 bases and J 5 bases, with 16 bases left between them. The germline CDR1 and CDR2 sequences are MDHEN and SYDVKM. This CDR3 region has 15 residues. The DNA of the CDR3 is TGTGCCAGCAGTCTCGGGGGGGCCCTACGAAACACCATATATTTT. Translation: CASSLGGALRNTIYF.

The chain has TRBV2 and TRBJ2-1; D possibly corresponds to TRBD2 (6 bases). V was trimmed by 7 bases and J by 4 bases, leaving 14 bases between them. Germline loops: CDR1 SNHLY, CDR2 FYNNEI. The CDR3 sequence is 14 residues long. The CDR3 protein is CASTTGGGYNEQFF. The CDR3 coding sequence is TGTGCCAGCACGACGGGTGGGGGGTACAATGAGCAGTTCTTC.